The next 15 T cell receptor beta chains were all read from a single sample in a study of radiotherapy plus CTLA-4 blockade in lung cancer. The repertoire was sequenced with immunoSEQ multiplex PCR; TCRdb's copy has only in-frame clones and lacks some. The sample has about 45,000 clones, 50% to 70% seen once; the top ten hold less than 20%. Sample: peripheral blood, taken from a patient treated with radiotherapy plus ipilimumab. The receptors here all came from a human donor with non-small cell lung cancer who had a partial response to radiotherapy plus ipilimumab.

There are a few counts of this clone. The chain combines TRBV27 with TRBJ2-1; D unresolved. The CDR3 runs to 15 residues. The germline gives CDR1 MNHEY, CDR2 SMNVEV (reference sequence). V was trimmed by 3 bases and J by 3 bases, leaving 12 bases between them. The CDR3 coding sequence is TGTGCCAGCAGTTTCGATGCGAGCGTCTACAATGAGCAGTTCTTC. Translated, it gives CASSFDASVYNEQFF.

This chain connects TRBV27 to TRBJ2-5; 8 bases fit TRBD1. Germline CDR1 reads MNHEY; CDR2 reads SMNVEV (reference sequence). The CDR3 spans 13 residues. V lost 5 bases, J lost 5 bases, and 4 bases stayed unmatched. CDR3 sequence reads: CASSSRGRETQYF. The CDR3 DNA follows: TGTGCCAGCAGTAGCAGGGGGCGGGAGACCCAGTACTTC.

This chain connects TRBV19 to TRBJ1-5; D uncertain. Trimming stripped 6 bases from V and 5 bases from J, with 17 bases between. The CDR3 contains 15 residues. Germline CDR1 reads LNHDA; CDR2 reads SQIVND (reference sequence). CDR3 DNA sequence: TGTGCCAGTAGACCAAACCGGGATTACTATCAGCCCCAGCATTTT. This gives the protein CASRPNRDYYQPQHF.

This clone was seen more than once but under ten times. The genes are TRBV6-1 and TRBJ1-1; 8 nucleotides agree with TRBD1. The ends lost 6 bases at V and 4 bases at J; junction bases unmatched: 4. CDR1 is MNHNS, CDR2 SASEGT, per germline. This CDR3 has 13 residues. CDR3 loop: CASRDRAFTEAFF. The DNA for the CDR3 is TGTGCCAGCAGGGACAGGGCATTCACTGAAGCTTTCTTT.

The J gene is TRBJ2-7, the V gene TRBV9; TRBD1 matches at 10 bases. From germline, CDR1 is SGDLS and CDR2 YYNGEE. The CDR3 is 17 amino acids. Unmatched junction bases numbered 16, after V lost 4 bases and J lost 6 bases. Here the CDR3 DNA reads TGTGCCAGCAGCCCGAGGGGCCTGGGGACAGGGGATCTCGAGCAGTACTTC. Encoded protein: CASSPRGLGTGDLEQYF. Together with reference TRBV9 and TRBJ2-7, the CDR3 gives the full variable domain: DSGVTQTPKHLITATGQRVTLRCSPRSGDLSVYWYQQSLDQGLQFLIQYYNGEERAKGNILERFSAQQFPDLHSELNLSSLELGDSALYFCASSPRGLGTGDLEQYFGPGTRLTVT.

The V gene is TRBV19, the J gene TRBJ1-1; D gene ambiguous. With 3 bases removed from V and 4 bases from J, the gap between germline ends came to 9 bases. Per germline, CDR1 LNHDA and CDR2 SQIVND (reference sequence). CDR3 length: 13 amino acids. The CDR3 bases are TGTGCCAGTAGTATCCGCGTGTCCACTGAAGCTTTCTTT. It specifies CASSIRVSTEAFF.

This clone has ten or more counts. V is TRBV11-2 and J is TRBJ1-4; tentative D call: TRBD1 (5 bases). CDR1 is SGHAT and CDR2 is FQNNGV in the germline V gene. V lost 3 bases to trimming and J lost 3 bases, with 8 bases between them. The CDR3 spans 14 residues. The CDR3 nucleotides read TGTGCCAGCAGCTTCAGGGCCGCTAATGAAAAACTGTTTTTT. Translated, it gives CASSFRAANEKLFF.

This clone was observed a few times. This rearrangement joins TRBV6-5 to TRBJ1-2, with 8 bases aligning to TRBD1. Germline V gene data show CDR1 as MNHEY and CDR2 as SVGAGI. J was trimmed by 4 bases and V by 2 bases; bases with no gene match: 6. The length of the CDR3 is 15 residues. The CDR3 loop is CASSYEAGGRYGYTF. CDR3 DNA sequence: TGTGCCAGCAGTTACGAGGCAGGGGGCCGCTATGGCTACACCTTC.

The chain carries TRBV27 and TRBJ2-3, with D hard to call. The CDR3 is made up of 14 amino acids. Germline V gene data show CDR1 as MNHEY and CDR2 as SMNVEV (reference sequence). V shed 3 bases and J shed 0 bases, with 7 bases lying between them. The DNA for the CDR3 is TGTGCCAGCAGTTTGAGTAGCAGCACAGATACGCAGTATTTT. It encodes CASSLSSSTDTQYF.

CDR3 in amino acids: CASRNALNIQYF. The DNA for the CDR3 is TGTGCCAGCAGGAATGCGTTAAACATTCAGTACTTC. This sequence joins TRBV28 and TRBJ2-4; no firm D call. The CDR3 sequence is 12 residues long. V dropped 6 bases and J dropped 6 bases, with 9 bases sitting between them. Germline V gene sequence: CDR1 MDHEN, CDR2 SYDVKM.

Points on this clone: At the DNA level, this CDR3 is encoded by other sequences in the same sample as well. The chain has TRBV6-1 and TRBJ1-6; D may be TRBD1 (5 bases). The germline CDR1 and CDR2 sequences are MNHNS and SASEGT. CDR3 length: 14 residues. V dropped 4 bases and J dropped 7 bases, with 11 bases sitting between them. This chain's CDR3 is CASSVRDRNSPLHF. In DNA, the CDR3 is TGTGCCAGCAGTGTGCGAGACAGAAATTCACCCCTCCACTTT.

This clone came up once. The gene calls are TRBV5-1 and TRBJ2-2, with TRBD2 matching over 11 bases. The CDR3 spans 16 residues. V was clipped by 5 bases and J by 4 bases; unmatched bases: 7. Per the germline V gene, CDR1 is SGHRS and CDR2 is YFSETQ. For the CDR3, the DNA is TGCGCCAGCAGGAGGGCCGGGACTAGCGGCACCGGGGAGCTGTTTTTT. Translation: CASRRAGTSGTGELFF.

V usage is TRBV19 and J usage is TRBJ2-2; maybe TRBD1 (6 bases). The germline V gene has CDR1 LNHDA and CDR2 SQIVND (reference sequence). Trimming removed 7 bases at V and 2 bases at J, with 14 bases between. The CDR3 runs 15 residues. CDR3 sequence: CASTLGGFNTGELFF. CDR3 bases: TGTGCCAGTACCTTAGGGGGTTTTAACACCGGGGAGCTGTTTTTT.

Only a few counts were recorded for this clone. The chain couples TRBV7-8 to TRBJ1-3, with TRBD1 identical over 9 bases. This CDR3 has 12 residues. V lost 5 bases, J lost 10 bases, and 3 bases stayed unmatched. Germline V gene sequence: CDR1 SGHVS, CDR2 FQNEAQ. DNA for the CDR3: TGTGCCAGCAGCCTGGACAGGGGAACCATATATTTT. This gives the protein CASSLDRGTIYF.

The chain uses TRBV7-6 and TRBJ2-1; 10 bases are a match to TRBD2. Trimming took 1 base from V and 4 from J; bases not matched to a gene: 4. The germline CDR1 and CDR2 sequences are SGHVS and FNYEAQ. There are 16 residues in the CDR3. CDR3 sequence (DNA): TGTGCCAGCAGCTTAGGCTGGACTAGCGGTTACAATGAGCAGTTCTTC. Translated: CASSLGWTSGYNEQFF. Complete variable domain (other parts from reference TRBV7-6 and TRBJ2-1): GAGVSQSPRYKVTKRGQDVALRCDPISGHVSLYWYRQALGQGPEFLTYFNYEAQQDKSGLPNDRFSAERPEGSISTLTIQRTEQRDSAMYRCASSLGWTSGYNEQFFGPGTRLTVL.